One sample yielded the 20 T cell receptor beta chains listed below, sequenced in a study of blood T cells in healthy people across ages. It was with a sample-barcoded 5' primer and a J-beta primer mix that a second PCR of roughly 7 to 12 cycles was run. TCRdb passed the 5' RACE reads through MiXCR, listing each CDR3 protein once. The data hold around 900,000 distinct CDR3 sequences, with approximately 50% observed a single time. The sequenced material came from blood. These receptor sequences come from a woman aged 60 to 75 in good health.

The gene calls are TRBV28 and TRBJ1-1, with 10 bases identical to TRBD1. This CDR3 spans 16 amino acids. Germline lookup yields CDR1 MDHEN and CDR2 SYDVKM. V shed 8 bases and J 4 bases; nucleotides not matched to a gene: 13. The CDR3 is CASPGTGDRIGTEAFF. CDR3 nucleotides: TGTGCCAGCCCCGGGACAGGGGACAGGATAGGCACTGAAGCTTTCTTT.

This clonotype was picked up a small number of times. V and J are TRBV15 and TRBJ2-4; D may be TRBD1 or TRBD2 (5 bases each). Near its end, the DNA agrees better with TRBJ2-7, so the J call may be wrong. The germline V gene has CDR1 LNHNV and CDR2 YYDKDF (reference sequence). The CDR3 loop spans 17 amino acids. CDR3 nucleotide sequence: TGTGCCACCAGCAGAGAGTACATTGGGACGGCTCCGGGCGAGCAGTACTTC. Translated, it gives CATSREYIGTAPGEQYF.

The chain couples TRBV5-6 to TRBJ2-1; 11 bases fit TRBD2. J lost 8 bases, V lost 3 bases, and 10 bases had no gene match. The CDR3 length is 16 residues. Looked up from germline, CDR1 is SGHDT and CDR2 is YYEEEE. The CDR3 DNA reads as TGTGCCAGCAGCTGGGCTAGCGGGAGGTTTTGGCATGAGCAGTTCTTC. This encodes CASSWASGRFWHEQFF.

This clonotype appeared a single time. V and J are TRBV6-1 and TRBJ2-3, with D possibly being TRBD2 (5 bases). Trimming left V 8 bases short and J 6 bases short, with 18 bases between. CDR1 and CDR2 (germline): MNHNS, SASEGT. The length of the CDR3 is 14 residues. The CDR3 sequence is CASGDRSGGDTQYF. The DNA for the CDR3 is TGTGCCAGCGGGGATAGGTCCGGCGGGGATACGCAGTATTTT.

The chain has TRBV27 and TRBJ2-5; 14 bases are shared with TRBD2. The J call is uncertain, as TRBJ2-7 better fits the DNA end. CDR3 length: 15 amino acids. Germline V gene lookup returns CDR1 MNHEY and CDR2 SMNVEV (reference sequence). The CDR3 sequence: CASSWGLAGAHEQYF. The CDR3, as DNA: TGTGCCAGCAGTTGGGGACTAGCGGGAGCCCACGAGCAGTACTTC.

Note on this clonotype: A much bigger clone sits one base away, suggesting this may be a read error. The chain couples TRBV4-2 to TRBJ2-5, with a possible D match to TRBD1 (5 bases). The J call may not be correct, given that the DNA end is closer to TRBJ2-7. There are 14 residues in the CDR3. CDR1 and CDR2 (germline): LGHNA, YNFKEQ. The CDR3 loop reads CASSQEVQGCEQYF. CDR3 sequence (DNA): TGTGCCAGCAGCCAAGAGGTTCAGGGCTGCGAGCAGTACTTC.

CDR3: CSAETGTGKVYTEAFF. CDR3 sequence (DNA): TGCAGTGCCGAAACCGGGACGGGGAAGGTTTACACTGAAGCTTTCTTT. The genes are TRBV20-1 and TRBJ1-1; D is possibly TRBD1 (5 bases). V was cut by 6 bases and J by 3 bases, with 23 bases left in between. There are 16 residues in the CDR3. The germline gives CDR1 DFQATT, CDR2 SNEGSKA (reference sequence).

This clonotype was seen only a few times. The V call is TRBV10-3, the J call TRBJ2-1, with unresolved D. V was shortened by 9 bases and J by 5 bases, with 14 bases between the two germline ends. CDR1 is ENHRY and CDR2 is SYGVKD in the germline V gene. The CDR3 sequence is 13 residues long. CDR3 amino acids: CAMAVSSNNEQFF. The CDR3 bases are TGTGCCATGGCCGTTAGCAGCAACAATGAGCAGTTCTTC.

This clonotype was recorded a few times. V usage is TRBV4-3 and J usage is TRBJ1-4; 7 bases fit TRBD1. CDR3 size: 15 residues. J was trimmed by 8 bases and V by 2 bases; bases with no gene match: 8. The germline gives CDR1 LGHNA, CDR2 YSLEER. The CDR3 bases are TGCGCCAGCAGCCAACTGACAGGGACGGGCGAAAAACTGTTTTTT. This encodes CASSQLTGTGEKLFF.

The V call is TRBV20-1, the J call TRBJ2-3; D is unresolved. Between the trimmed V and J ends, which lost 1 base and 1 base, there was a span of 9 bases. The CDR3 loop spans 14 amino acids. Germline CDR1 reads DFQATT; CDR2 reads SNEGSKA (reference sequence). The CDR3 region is CSARVPDGTDTQYF. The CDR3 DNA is TGCAGTGCTAGAGTGCCAGACGGCACAGATACGCAGTATTTT.

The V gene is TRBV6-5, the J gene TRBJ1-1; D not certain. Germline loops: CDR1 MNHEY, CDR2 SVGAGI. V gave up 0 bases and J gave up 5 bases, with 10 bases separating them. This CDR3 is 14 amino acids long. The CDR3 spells CASSYSEGGTEAFF. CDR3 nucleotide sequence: TGTGCCAGCAGTTACTCAGAGGGAGGAACTGAAGCTTTCTTT.

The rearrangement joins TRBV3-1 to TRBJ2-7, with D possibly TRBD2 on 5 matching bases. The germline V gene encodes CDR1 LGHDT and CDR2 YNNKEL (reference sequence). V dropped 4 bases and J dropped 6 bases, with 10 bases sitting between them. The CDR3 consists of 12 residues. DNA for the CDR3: TGTGCCAGCAGCCGGACTGATTCCGAGCAGTACTTC. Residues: CASSRTDSEQYF.

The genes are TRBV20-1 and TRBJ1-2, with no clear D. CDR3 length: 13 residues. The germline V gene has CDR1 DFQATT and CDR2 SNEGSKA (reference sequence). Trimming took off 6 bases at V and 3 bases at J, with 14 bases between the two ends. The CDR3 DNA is TGCAGTGCCATTGGGTTAAAATACTATGGCTACACCTTC. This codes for CSAIGLKYYGYTF.

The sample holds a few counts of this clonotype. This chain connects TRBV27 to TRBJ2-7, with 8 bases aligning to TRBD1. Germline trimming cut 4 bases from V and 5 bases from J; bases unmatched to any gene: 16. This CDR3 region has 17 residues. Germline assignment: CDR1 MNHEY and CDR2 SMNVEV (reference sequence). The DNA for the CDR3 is TGTGCCAGCAGTTCAAGCCAATCTTTGGACAGGGTACACGAGCAGTACTTC. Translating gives CASSSSQSLDRVHEQYF.

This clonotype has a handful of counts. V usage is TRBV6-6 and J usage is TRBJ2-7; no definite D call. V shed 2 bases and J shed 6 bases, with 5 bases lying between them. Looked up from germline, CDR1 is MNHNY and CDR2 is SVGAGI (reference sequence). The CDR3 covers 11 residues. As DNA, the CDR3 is TGTGCCAGCAGTTACGGTCGCGAGCAGTACTTC. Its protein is CASSYGREQYF.

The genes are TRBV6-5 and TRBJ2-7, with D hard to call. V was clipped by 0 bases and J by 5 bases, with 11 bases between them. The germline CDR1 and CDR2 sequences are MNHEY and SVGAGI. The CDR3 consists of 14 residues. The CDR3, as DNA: TGTGCCAGCAGTTACTCGCGGTCCGCTCACGAGCAGTACTTC. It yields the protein CASSYSRSAHEQYF.

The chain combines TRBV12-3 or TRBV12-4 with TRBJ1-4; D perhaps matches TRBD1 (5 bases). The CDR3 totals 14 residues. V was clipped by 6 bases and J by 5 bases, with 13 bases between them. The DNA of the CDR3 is TGTGCCAGCAGCCCTACCAGGGCGAATGAAAAACTGTTTTTT. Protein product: CASSPTRANEKLFF.

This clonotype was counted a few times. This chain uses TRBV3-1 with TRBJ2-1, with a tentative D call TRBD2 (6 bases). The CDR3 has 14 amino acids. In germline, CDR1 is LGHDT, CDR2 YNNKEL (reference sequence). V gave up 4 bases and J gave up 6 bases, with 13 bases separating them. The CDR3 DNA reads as TGTGCCAGCAGCCGAGCCGCGGGACTCAATGAGCAGTTCTTC. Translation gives CASSRAAGLNEQFF.

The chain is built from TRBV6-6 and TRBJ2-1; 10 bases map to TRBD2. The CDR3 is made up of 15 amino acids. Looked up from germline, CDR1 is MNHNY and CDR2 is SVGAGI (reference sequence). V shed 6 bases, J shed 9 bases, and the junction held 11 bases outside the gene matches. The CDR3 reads CASRPPSGSGVEQFF. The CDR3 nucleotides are TGTGCCAGCAGGCCTCCTAGCGGGAGTGGTGTTGAGCAGTTCTTC.

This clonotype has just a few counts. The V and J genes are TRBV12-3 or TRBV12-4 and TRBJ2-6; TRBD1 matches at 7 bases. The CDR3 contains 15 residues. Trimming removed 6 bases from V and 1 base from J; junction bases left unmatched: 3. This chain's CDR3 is CASRDRVSGANVLTF. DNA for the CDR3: TGTGCCAGCAGAGACAGGGTGTCTGGGGCCAACGTCCTGACTTTC.